The 25 T cell receptor beta chains reported below all come from one sample, sequenced in a study of T cells in narcolepsy. Here immunoSEQ multiplex PCR was the method, and the copy in TCRdb shows in-frame clones only, minus some. The sample has tens of thousands of clones; around four fifths are singletons. The specimen sequenced was CD45RA- memory CD4+ T cells from PBMCs. The origin of the receptors is a human donor with narcolepsy.

The chain has TRBV28 and TRBJ2-7; 9 bases agree with TRBD2. This CDR3 region has 16 residues. V was pared by 1 base and J by 4 bases, with 8 bases of the junction left unmatched. Germline V gene data show CDR1 as MDHEN and CDR2 as SYDVKM. CDR3 in amino acids: CASSLYRGRASYEQYF. As DNA, the CDR3 is TGTGCCAGCAGTTTATATCGCGGGAGGGCCTCGTACGAGCAGTACTTC.

The chain carries TRBV27 and TRBJ2-7; 10 nucleotides match TRBD1. Germline V gene lookup returns CDR1 MNHEY and CDR2 SMNVEV (reference sequence). The V and J ends lost 3 bases and 6 bases, in that order; junction bases with no gene match: 5. This CDR3 is 14 amino acids long. This CDR3 is CASSFGQGGSEQYF. DNA for the CDR3: TGTGCCAGCAGTTTCGGACAGGGGGGGTCCGAGCAGTACTTC.

This clone appeared many times. V and J are TRBV5-4 and TRBJ1-2; possible D gene TRBD1, 5 bases. CDR1 is SGHNT, CDR2 YYREEE, per germline (reference sequence). Trimming took off 0 bases at V and 6 bases at J, with 12 bases between the two ends. CDR3 size: 14 residues. CDR3 coding DNA: TGTGCCAGCAGCTTGGGGGGGGATCTCGATGGCTACACCTTC. Translating it yields CASSLGGDLDGYTF.

The DNA of the CDR3 is TGTGCCAGCAGTACCGACCGAAATGAGCAGTTCTTC. This sequence encodes CASSTDRNEQFF. V and J are TRBV6-5 and TRBJ2-1; unclear D gene. The CDR3 sequence is 12 residues long. Germline values: CDR1 MNHEY, CDR2 SVGAGI. V was shortened by 5 bases and J by 7 bases, with 9 bases between the two germline ends.

This sequence joins TRBV5-1 and TRBJ1-1, with 7 bases lining up with TRBD1. With 0 bases clipped from V and 3 bases from J, the junction kept 8 bases outside the gene matches. CDR3 length: 16 amino acids. Germline loops: CDR1 SGHRS, CDR2 YFSETQ. The CDR3 DNA reads TGCGCCAGCAGCTTGGGGAGACAGGGTTTTCACACTGAAGCTTTCTTT. Translation gives CASSLGRQGFHTEAFF.

The V call is TRBV5-1, the J call TRBJ2-2, with D perhaps matching TRBD1 (5 bases). CDR1 and CDR2 from the germline V gene are SGHRS and YFSETQ. The CDR3 consists of 13 residues. V lost 10 bases and J 5 bases, leaving 15 bases between the germline ends. The DNA of the CDR3 is TGCGCCGGCCGGCAGGGTCCGACCGGGGAGCTGTTTTTT. This encodes CAGRQGPTGELFF.

V is TRBV28 and J is TRBJ2-1; D possibly uses TRBD1 or TRBD2 (5 bases each). This CDR3 comprises 17 residues. V was pared by 5 bases and J by 5 bases, with 22 bases between. CDR1 and CDR2 from the germline V gene are MDHEN and SYDVKM. Written as DNA, the CDR3 is TGTGCCAGCAGTCCCCCTTGGGACGGACAATCTAACAATGAGCAGTTCTTC. This encodes CASSPPWDGQSNNEQFF. Together with reference TRBV28 and TRBJ2-1, the CDR3 gives the full variable domain: DVKVTQSSRYLVKRTGEKVFLECVQDMDHENMFWYRQDPGLGLRLIYFSYDVKMKEKGDIPEGYSVSREKKERFSLILESASTNQTSMYLCASSPPWDGQSNNEQFFGPGTRLTVL.

The V call is TRBV2, the J call TRBJ2-5; D uncertain. The CDR3 consists of 11 residues. Germline loops: CDR1 SNHLY, CDR2 FYNNEI. Trimming took 7 bases from V and 4 from J, leaving 7 bases between them. CDR3 sequence: CASKFGETQYF. CDR3 nucleotide sequence: TGTGCCAGCAAGTTCGGAGAGACCCAGTACTTC.

The chain combines TRBV28 with TRBJ2-7, with D possibly being TRBD1 or TRBD2 (6 bases each). Looked up from germline, CDR1 is MDHEN and CDR2 is SYDVKM. Between the trimmed V and J ends, which lost 7 bases and 2 bases, there was a span of 15 bases. CDR3 length equals 14 residues. This CDR3 reads CASILGGGPYEQYF. The CDR3 DNA is TGTGCCAGCATCTTGGGTGGGGGGCCCTACGAGCAGTACTTC.

The chain uses TRBV6-7 and TRBJ1-4, with 8 bases lining up with TRBD1. TRBV6-7 is designated an ORF whose function remains uncertain. This CDR3 spans 14 amino acids. J gave up 7 bases and V 6 bases, and 7 bases lay outside the gene matches. CDR3: CASSSGTGPEKLFF. The CDR3, as DNA: TGTGCCAGCAGCTCCGGGACAGGCCCTGAAAAACTGTTTTTT.

A note on this clone: Other nucleotide sequences in the sample specify the same CDR3. V is TRBV2 and J is TRBJ1-6, with 9 bases lining up with TRBD1. Germline CDR1 SNHLY, CDR2 FYNNEI. V lost 4 bases, J lost 7 bases, and 2 bases stayed unmatched. The length of the CDR3 is 14 residues. The CDR3 bases are TGTGCCAGCAGTGTGGACAGGGGAAATTCACCCCTCCACTTT. This encodes CASSVDRGNSPLHF.

CDR3 DNA sequence: TGTGCCAGCAGCTTAGCTCGGACAGGGGGCCCCACTGAAGCTTTCTTT. It yields the protein CASSLARTGGPTEAFF. The genes are TRBV7-9 and TRBJ1-1, with 11 bases matching TRBD1. This CDR3 has 16 residues. The junction had 4 bases not matched to a gene; V was cut back by 0 bases and J by 4 bases. Germline V lookup: CDR1 SEHNR, CDR2 FQNEAQ (reference sequence).

The rearrangement uses TRBV4-3 and TRBJ2-3; 7 bases match TRBD1. The germline V gene has CDR1 LGHNA and CDR2 YSLEER. After removal of 1 base from V and 2 bases from J, the junction contained 6 bases not matched to a gene. The CDR3 covers 16 residues. CDR3 in amino acids: CASSQGEGGFTDTQYF. The CDR3, as DNA: TGCGCCAGCAGCCAAGGGGAAGGGGGCTTCACAGATACGCAGTATTTT.

The chain recombines TRBV7-6 with TRBJ1-1; D not certain. Germline values: CDR1 SGHVS, CDR2 FNYEAQ. This CDR3 has 13 residues. Between the trimmed V and J ends, which lost 0 bases and 2 bases, there was a span of 4 bases. As DNA, the CDR3 is TGTGCCAGCAGCTTAGCGGAAAACACTGAAGCTTTCTTT. It specifies CASSLAENTEAFF.

A remark on this clone: Other DNA sequences of this sample code for an identical CDR3. The chain recombines TRBV5-1 with TRBJ2-7, with TRBD2 matching 8 bases. The CDR3 spans 16 residues. Germline loops: CDR1 SGHRS, CDR2 YFSETQ. V lost 2 bases and J lost 6; bases outside the gene matches: 13. The CDR3 protein is CASSFGLGGAGGEQYF. DNA of the CDR3: TGCGCCAGCAGCTTCGGACTCGGCGGGGCGGGAGGCGAGCAGTACTTC. The complete variable domain, with remaining parts taken from reference TRBV5-1 and TRBJ2-7, reads KAGVTQTPRYLIKTRGQQVTLSCSPISGHRSVSWYQQTPGQGLQFLFEYFSETQRNKGNFPGRFSGRQFSNSRSEMNVSTLELGDSALYLCASSFGLGGAGGEQYFGPGTRLTVT.

The V and J genes are TRBV4-2 and TRBJ2-1; D possibly corresponds to TRBD2 (6 bases). The CDR3 sequence is 17 residues long. V gave up 1 base and J gave up 7 bases, with 20 bases separating them. CDR1 and CDR2 (germline): LGHNA, YNFKEQ. CDR3 amino acids: CASSQVGRGGGSNEQFF. The CDR3 DNA reads TGTGCCAGCAGCCAAGTTGGACGGGGCGGAGGGTCGAATGAGCAGTTCTTC.

This chain joins TRBV18 and TRBJ1-2, with D possibly matching TRBD1 (6 bases). Trimming left V 3 bases short and J 4 bases short, with 15 bases between. Germline values: CDR1 KGHSH, CDR2 LQKENI. This CDR3 spans 15 amino acids. The CDR3 reads CASSPSSGEAYGYTF. CDR3 bases: TGTGCCAGCTCACCGTCTTCAGGGGAGGCCTATGGCTACACCTTC.

V usage is TRBV6-5 and J usage is TRBJ1-5; D may be TRBD1 (6 bases). Germline loops: CDR1 MNHEY, CDR2 SVGAGI. V was clipped by 7 bases and J by 16 bases, with 20 bases between them. This CDR3 has 12 residues. CDR3 region: CASNILGGWRHF. DNA for the CDR3: TGTGCCAGCAATATCTTGGGGGGCTGGAGACATTTT.

The V gene is TRBV7-2, the J gene TRBJ1-5, with D tentatively TRBD1 (6 bases). Trimming took off 1 base at V and 7 bases at J, with 14 bases between the two ends. Germline assignment: CDR1 SGHTA and CDR2 FQGNSA. This CDR3 contains 15 residues. The CDR3 protein is CASSLVARRGQPQHF. For the CDR3, the DNA is TGTGCCAGCAGCTTAGTGGCGAGGAGGGGGCAGCCCCAGCATTTT.

This rearrangement joins TRBV7-9 to TRBJ2-2; D not certain. The CDR3 runs 15 residues. V lost 1 base and J lost 1, with 7 bases in between. Germline V gives CDR1 SEHNR, CDR2 FQNEAQ (reference sequence). The DNA for the CDR3 is TGTGCCAGCAGCTTAGGGCAGCTGAACACCGGGGAGCTGTTTTTT. Its protein product is CASSLGQLNTGELFF.

V gene TRBV6-6 combines with J gene TRBJ1-4; maybe TRBD1 (5 bases). Germline lookup yields CDR1 MNHNY and CDR2 SVGAGI (reference sequence). This CDR3 contains 14 residues. V lost 6 bases and J lost 7, with 15 bases in between. The CDR3 DNA reads as TGTGCCAGCAGCCGAGTGGGGCTGGGTGAAAAACTGTTTTTT. As protein: CASSRVGLGEKLFF.

The chain is built from TRBV10-2 and TRBJ2-7; TRBD2 agrees at 7 bases. The ends lost 5 bases at V and 0 bases at J; junction bases unmatched: 4. Germline assignment: CDR1 WSHSY and CDR2 SAAADI. This CDR3 is built from 14 residues. In DNA form, the CDR3 reads TGCGCCAGCAGTACCGGGACTAACTCCTACGAGCAGTACTTC. It translates to CASSTGTNSYEQYF.

The J gene is TRBJ2-1, the V gene TRBV30; 12 nucleotides align to TRBD2. The germline V gene has CDR1 GTSNPN and CDR2 SVGIG (reference sequence). The CDR3 is made up of 14 amino acids. V was pared by 7 bases and J by 7 bases, with 8 bases of the junction left unmatched. CDR3 in amino acids: CALLAGGQGNEQFF. DNA of the CDR3: TGTGCCTTACTAGCGGGAGGCCAGGGTAATGAGCAGTTCTTC.

The chain uses TRBV11-3 and TRBJ2-7, with D perhaps being TRBD1 or TRBD2 (5 bases each). The CDR3 sequence is 13 residues long. Trimming stripped 0 bases from V and 7 bases from J, with 10 bases between. Germline loops: CDR1 SGHNT, CDR2 YENEEA. CDR3: CASSLDRGGEQYF. In DNA, the CDR3 is TGTGCCAGCAGCTTAGATAGGGGCGGGGAGCAGTACTTC.

The DNA for the CDR3 is TGCGCCAGCAGCACCCAACAAGCCAGGCAAGAGACCCAGTACTTC. It specifies CASSTQQARQETQYF. This chain joins TRBV5-1 and TRBJ2-5; D uncertain. The germline V and J ends were trimmed by 4 bases and 2 bases, with 15 bases remaining between them. The CDR3 has 15 amino acids. In germline, CDR1 is SGHRS, CDR2 YFSETQ.